This T cell receptor (beta chain) was recorded in a study of blood T cell repertoires in COVID-19. Background on the study: Nucleic acid was either cDNA or gDNA, and it came from T cells, B-cell-depleted T cells, or PBMCs.

Germline values: CDR1 MDHEN, CDR2 SYDVKM. This CDR3 comprises 15 residues. V gave up 5 bases and J gave up 5 bases, with 15 bases separating them. Authors' data handling: Nucleated cell number was recorded as an estimate derived from reference gene primer amplification. Sequencing used immunoSEQ multiplex PCR; TCRdb keeps in-frame clones, though not all of them. D and trimming come from the DNA, and the V and J calls and clone size come from that table. The sample shows more than 15,000 clones, roughly 85% of them seen only once. V and J are TRBV28 and TRBJ2-2, with D perhaps matching TRBD2 (6 bases). The TCR comes from a human donor with active COVID-19. The donor label of this sample is uncertain. The sample comprised peripheral blood. CDR3 DNA: TGTGCCAGCAGTCCCCCGGGCCGGGGGACCGGGGAGCTGTTTTTT. It yields the protein CASSPPGRGTGELFF.